A single sample gave rise to the 13 T cell receptor beta chains below, sequenced in a study of blood T cell repertoires in COVID-19. The protocol was immunoSEQ multiplex PCR, while the TCRdb copy is restricted to in-frame clones and leaves out a portion. The data contain tens of thousands of clones, roughly three quarters of them singletons. The specimen was peripheral blood. These receptor sequences come from a man between 65 and 85 years old with COVID-19, enrolled during active disease.

The genes are TRBV29-1 and TRBJ1-2; D gene unclear. Trimming cost V 5 bases and J 4 bases, with 14 bases left between them. Per germline, CDR1 SQVTM and CDR2 ANQGSEA. The CDR3 loop spans 13 amino acids. This CDR3 is CSVRAGVVYGYTF. The CDR3 bases are TGCAGCGTTAGGGCCGGGGTTGTCTATGGCTACACCTTC.

The genes are TRBV6-5 and TRBJ1-5; D unresolved. The CDR3 runs to 16 residues. Germline V lookup: CDR1 MNHEY, CDR2 SVGAGI. Trimming took 0 bases from V and 3 from J, leaving 12 bases between them. CDR3 nucleotides: TGTGCCAGCAGTTACTCGGATGACGGAGCCAATCAGCCCCAGCATTTT. It translates to CASSYSDDGANQPQHF.

This clone was observed a few times. This chain connects TRBV5-6 to TRBJ1-5; the D is unclear. This CDR3 has 15 residues. V dropped 1 base and J dropped 0 bases, with 8 bases sitting between them. Germline CDR1 and CDR2: SGHDT and YYEEEE. The CDR3 DNA sequence: TGTGCCAGCAGCTTGCGAGTTTCTAGCAATCAGCCCCAGCATTTT. Encoded protein: CASSLRVSSNQPQHF.

The chain carries TRBV5-1 and TRBJ1-4; no firm D call. The V gene's germline CDR1 is SGHRS and CDR2 YFSETQ. This CDR3 spans 14 amino acids. V lost 1 base, J lost 3 bases, and 7 bases lay in between. DNA of the CDR3: TGCGCCAGCAGCTTGTACAGCCCTAATGAAAAACTGTTTTTT. It specifies CASSLYSPNEKLFF.

This chain uses TRBV28 with TRBJ1-4, with TRBD1 identical over 7 bases. V lost 1 base to trimming and J lost 4 bases; unmatched junction nucleotides: 6. CDR3 length: 16 amino acids. Germline assignment: CDR1 MDHEN and CDR2 SYDVKM. The CDR3 spells CASSLLTGTDNEKLFF. DNA of the CDR3: TGTGCCAGCAGTTTATTGACAGGGACGGATAATGAAAAACTGTTTTTT.

J is TRBJ1-4 and V is TRBV19; 9 bases match TRBD1. V lost 4 bases to trimming and J lost 1 base; unmatched junction nucleotides: 7. This CDR3 is 17 amino acids long. CDR1 LNHDA and CDR2 SQIVND come from the germline V gene (reference sequence). DNA of the CDR3: TGTGCCAGTAGTACGCCGGGACAGGGAAGAACTAATGAAAAACTGTTTTTT. Amino acid sequence: CASSTPGQGRTNEKLFF.

The chain has TRBV5-1 and TRBJ1-1; TRBD1 matches at 7 bases. The length of the CDR3 is 13 residues. Germline-derived CDR1 and CDR2 are SGHRS and YFSETQ. J was trimmed by 3 bases and V by 2 bases; bases with no gene match: 1. In DNA, the CDR3 is TGCGCCAGCAGCTTTACAGGGGACACTGAAGCTTTCTTT. This gives the protein CASSFTGDTEAFF.

The gene calls are TRBV5-1 and TRBJ2-7, with TRBD1 identical over 9 bases. Looked up from germline, CDR1 is SGHRS and CDR2 is YFSETQ. The V and J ends lost 3 bases and 6 bases, in that order; junction bases with no gene match: 7. The CDR3 has 14 amino acids. CDR3 sequence reads: CASSWKGQGGEQYF. Here the CDR3 DNA reads TGCGCCAGCAGCTGGAAGGGACAGGGAGGCGAGCAGTACTTC.

CDR3 region: CASSQNQINTIYF. The CDR3 DNA is TGTGCCAGCAGCCAAAATCAGATAAACACCATATATTTT. The V call is TRBV14, the J call TRBJ1-3; D gene unclear. There are 13 residues in the CDR3. V was pared by 2 bases and J by 6 bases, with 8 bases between. Germline lookup yields CDR1 SGHDN and CDR2 FVKESK.

The chain uses TRBV28 and TRBJ1-2, with 7 positions matching TRBD1. With V trimmed by 6 bases and J by 7 bases, 5 bases remained unmatched. The CDR3 loop spans 12 amino acids. The germline CDR1 and CDR2 sequences are MDHEN and SYDVKM. CDR3 nucleotides: TGTGCCAGCAGAACAGGGGAAACTGGCTACACCTTC. It translates to CASRTGETGYTF.

This clone was observed a handful of times. V and J are TRBV2 and TRBJ2-3; TRBD2 matches 9 bases. The CDR3 has 17 amino acids. Germline CDR1 SNHLY, CDR2 FYNNEI. The V segment lost 1 base and the J segment 1 base; nucleotides outside the gene matches: 6. Here the CDR3 DNA reads TGTGCCAGCAGTGAAGAGGAGGGCGGGAGGGGCACAGATACGCAGTATTTT. Translation gives CASSEEEGGRGTDTQYF. The full variable domain, completed using reference TRBV2 and TRBJ2-3, is EPEVTQTPSHQVTQMGQEVILRCVPISNHLYFYWYRQILGQKVEFLVSFYNNEISEKSEIFDDQFSVERPDGSNFTLKIRSTKLEDSAMYFCASSEEEGGRGTDTQYFGPGTRLTVL.

The V and J genes are TRBV7-8 and TRBJ2-7, with 9 positions matching TRBD1. CDR1 is SGHVS, CDR2 FQNEAQ, per germline. Trimming took 5 bases from V and 0 from J; bases not matched to a gene: 5. This CDR3 is built from 15 residues. The CDR3, as DNA: TGTGCCAGCAGCCCACGGACAGGGGCCTCCTACGAGCAGTACTTC. Its protein product is CASSPRTGASYEQYF.

This clone was detected only a few times. J is TRBJ2-7 and V is TRBV5-1, with a weak D call TRBD1 (6 bases). The V and J ends lost 0 bases and 3 bases respectively, with 13 bases between them. This CDR3 has 15 residues. Germline V lookup: CDR1 SGHRS, CDR2 YFSETQ. This CDR3 is CASSLEGEGYYEQYF. CDR3 nucleotide sequence: TGCGCCAGCAGCTTGGAGGGGGAAGGGTACTACGAGCAGTACTTC.